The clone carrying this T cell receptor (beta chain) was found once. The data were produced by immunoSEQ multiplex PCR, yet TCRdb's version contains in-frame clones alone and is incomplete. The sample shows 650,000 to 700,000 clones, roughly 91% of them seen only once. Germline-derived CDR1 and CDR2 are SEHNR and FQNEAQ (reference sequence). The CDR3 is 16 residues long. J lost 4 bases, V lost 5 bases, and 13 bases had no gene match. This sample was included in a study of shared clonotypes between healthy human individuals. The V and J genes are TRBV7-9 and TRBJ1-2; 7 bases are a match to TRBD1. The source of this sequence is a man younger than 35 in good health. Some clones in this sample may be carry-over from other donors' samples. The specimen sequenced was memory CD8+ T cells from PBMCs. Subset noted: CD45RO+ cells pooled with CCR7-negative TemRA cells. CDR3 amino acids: CASSLMTARDSYGYTF. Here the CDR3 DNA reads TGTGCCAGCAGCCTTATGACTGCCCGGGACAGCTATGGCTACACCTTC. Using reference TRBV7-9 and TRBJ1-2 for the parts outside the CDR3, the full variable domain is DTGVSQNPRHKITKRGQNVTFRCDPISEHNRLYWYRQTLGQGPEFLTYFQNEAQLEKSRLLSDRFSAERPKGSFSTLEIQRTEQGDSAMYLCASSLMTARDSYGYTFGSGTRLTVV.